This TCR beta chain was documented in a study of molecular identifiers for immune sequencing clone quantification. Regarding this clonotype: Its antigen is not known.

CDR3 size: 13 residues. Germline CDR1 is MNHEY and CDR2 is SVGAGI. V lost 3 bases to trimming and J lost 7 bases, with 12 bases between them. The study's findings and limits: Highly expanded clone sizes could be underestimated by identical TCR molecules that share a barcode.

TCRdb independently ran MiXCR on the PCR reads; one entry per CDR3 protein. The sample lists 79,000 or so distinct CDR3 sequences, approximately 25% occurring once. This receptor was obtained from a human donor in good health. Some libraries in this study had Jurkat cell RNA spiked in. The rearrangement links TRBV6-5 to TRBJ2-5; D is uncertain. Sequencing was performed on naive CD8+ T cells from blood, with Jurkat cell RNA spiked in. Stated subset: FACS-sorted CD8+CD4-CCR7+CD45RA+ naive T cells. Here the CDR3 DNA reads TGTGCCAGCAGTTATATTCGGTCCGGGACCCAGTACTTC. Protein product: CASSYIRSGTQYF.